The 4 T cell receptor beta chains listed next were all sequenced from one sample in a study of regulatory T cells in long-lasting Graves disease. Time point here: newly diagnosed GD, antithyroid drugs for less than 3 months. Generation of the TCR library employed RNA extracted from PBMCs. The authors built TCR beta libraries using iRepertoire HTBI primers and Arm-PCR of CDR3 regions. TCRdb reanalysed the multiplex PCR reads using MiXCR and keeps one entry per CDR3 protein. There are about 330,000 distinct CDR3 sequences in the sample; around 16% occur only once, and around 20% lies in the top ten. Another study also made use of these data, one on T cells in Graves' hyperthyroidism and ophthalmopathy.

The source was peripheral blood mononuclear cells (PBMCs), collected at new diagnosis, from a patient treated with antithyroid drugs. These receptors were obtained from a woman aged 18-29 years with Graves disease.

J is TRBJ2-7 and V is TRBV9, with a possible D match to TRBD2 (6 bases). Trimming shortened V by 0 bases and J by 2 bases, and 9 bases separated the two germline ends. The CDR3 length is 14 residues. Germline lookup yields CDR1 SGDLS and CDR2 YYNGEE. The CDR3 protein is CASSVGGETYEQYF. In nucleotides, the CDR3 is TGTGCCAGCAGCGTAGGCGGGGAAACCTACGAGCAGTACTTC.

Worth noting for this clonotype: A much larger clonotype is one base distant, so this may be a read error. The chain recombines TRBV12-3 or TRBV12-4 with TRBJ1-6; a possible D gene is TRBD1 (5 bases). The length of the CDR3 is 13 residues. V was shortened by 1 base and J by 7 bases, with 5 bases between the two germline ends. CDR3 bases: TGTGCCAGCAGTTTAGGACAGAATTCACCCCTCCACTTT. Its protein product is CASSLGQNSPLHF.

CDR3 sequence: CASGRNSNQPQHF. CDR3 nucleotides: TGTGCCAGCGGGCGGAATAGCAATCAGCCCCAGCATTTT. The chain couples TRBV2 to TRBJ1-5; D remains unclear. Germline assignment: CDR1 SNHLY and CDR2 FYNNEI. The V gene lost 8 bases and the J gene lost 0 bases, with 8 bases spanning the gap. The CDR3 length is 13 residues.

There are many counts of this clonotype. The rearrangement links TRBV5-6 to TRBJ2-1; TRBD2 agrees at 11 bases. With 0 bases clipped from V and 8 bases from J, the junction kept 10 bases outside the gene matches. The germline V gene has CDR1 SGHDT and CDR2 YYEEEE. CDR3 size: 17 residues. The CDR3 DNA is TGTGCCAGCAGCTTGGAGCTAGCGGGGGGATCAGTCTATGAGCAGTTCTTC. As protein: CASSLELAGGSVYEQFF.